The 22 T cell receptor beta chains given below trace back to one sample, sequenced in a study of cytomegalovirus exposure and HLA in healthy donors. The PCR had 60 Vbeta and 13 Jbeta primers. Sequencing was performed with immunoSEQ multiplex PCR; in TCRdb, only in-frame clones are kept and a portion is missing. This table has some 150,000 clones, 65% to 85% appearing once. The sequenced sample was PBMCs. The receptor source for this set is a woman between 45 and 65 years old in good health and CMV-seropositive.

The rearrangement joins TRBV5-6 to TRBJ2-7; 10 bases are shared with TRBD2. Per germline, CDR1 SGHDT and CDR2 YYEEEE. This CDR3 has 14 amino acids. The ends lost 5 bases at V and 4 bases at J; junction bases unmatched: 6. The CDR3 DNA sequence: TGTGCCAGCAGAGTCGGACTAGCGGAGTACGAGCAGTACTTC. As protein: CASRVGLAEYEQYF.

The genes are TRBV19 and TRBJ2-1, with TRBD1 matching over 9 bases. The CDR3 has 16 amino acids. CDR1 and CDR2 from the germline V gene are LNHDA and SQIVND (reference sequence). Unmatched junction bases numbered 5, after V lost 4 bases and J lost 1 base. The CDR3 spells CASSKGQGVSYNEQFF. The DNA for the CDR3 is TGTGCCAGTAGTAAGGGACAGGGAGTGTCCTACAATGAGCAGTTCTTC.

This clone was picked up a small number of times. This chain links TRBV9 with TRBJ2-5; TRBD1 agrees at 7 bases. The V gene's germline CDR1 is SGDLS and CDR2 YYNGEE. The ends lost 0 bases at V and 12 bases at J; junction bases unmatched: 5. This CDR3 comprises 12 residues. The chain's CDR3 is CASSVVPGQKYF. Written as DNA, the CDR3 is TGTGCCAGCAGCGTAGTTCCGGGACAGAAGTACTTC.

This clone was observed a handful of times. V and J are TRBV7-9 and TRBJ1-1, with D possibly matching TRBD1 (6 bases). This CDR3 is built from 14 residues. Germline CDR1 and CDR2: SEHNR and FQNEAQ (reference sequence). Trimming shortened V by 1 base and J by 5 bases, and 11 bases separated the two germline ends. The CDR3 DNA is TGTGCCAGCAGCTTAGACTCAGGGGTGACTGAAGCTTTCTTT. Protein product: CASSLDSGVTEAFF.

This CDR3 reads CASSPVGTGINTEAFF. CDR3 DNA: TGTGCCAGCAGCCCCGTAGGGACAGGGATAAACACTGAAGCTTTCTTT. The chain carries TRBV4-2 and TRBJ1-1, with TRBD1 matching 9 bases. This CDR3 has 16 residues. Trimming cost V 4 bases and J 2 bases; bases outside gene matches: 8. The germline CDR1 and CDR2 sequences are LGHNA and YNFKEQ.

The CDR3: CASSERQGAVFGETQYF. Here the CDR3 DNA reads TGTGCCAGCAGCGAACGGCAGGGGGCTGTGTTTGGGGAGACCCAGTACTTC. The V call is TRBV2, the J call TRBJ2-5; 8 bases fit TRBD1. The J segment lost 5 bases and the V segment lost 6 bases, leaving 17 bases of the junction unmatched. This CDR3 comprises 17 residues. Germline V lookup: CDR1 SNHLY, CDR2 FYNNEI.

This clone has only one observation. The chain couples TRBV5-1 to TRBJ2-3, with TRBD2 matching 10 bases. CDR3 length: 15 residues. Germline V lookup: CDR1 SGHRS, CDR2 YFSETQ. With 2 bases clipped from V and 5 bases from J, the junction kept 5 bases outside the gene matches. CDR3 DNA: TGCGCCAGCAGCTTCCTAGCGGGAGAAGGAGATACGCAGTATTTT. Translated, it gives CASSFLAGEGDTQYF.

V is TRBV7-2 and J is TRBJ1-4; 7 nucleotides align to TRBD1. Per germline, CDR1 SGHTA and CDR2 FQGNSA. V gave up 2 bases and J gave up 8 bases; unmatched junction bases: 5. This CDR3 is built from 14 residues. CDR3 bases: TGTGCCAGCAGCTTACAGGGGGTTGGGGAAAAACTGTTTTTT. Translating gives CASSLQGVGEKLFF.

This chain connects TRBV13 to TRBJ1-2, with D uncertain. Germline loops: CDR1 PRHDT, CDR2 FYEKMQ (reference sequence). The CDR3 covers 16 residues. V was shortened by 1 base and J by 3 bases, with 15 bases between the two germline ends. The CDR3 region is CASSLETPQVYYGYTF. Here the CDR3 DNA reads TGTGCCAGCAGCTTAGAAACACCGCAGGTTTACTATGGCTACACCTTC.

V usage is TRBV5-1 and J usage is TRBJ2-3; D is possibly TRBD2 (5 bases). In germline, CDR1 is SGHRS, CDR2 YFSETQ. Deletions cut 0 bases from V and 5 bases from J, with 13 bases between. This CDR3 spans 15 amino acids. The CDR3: CASSLARAAGDTQYF. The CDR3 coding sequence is TGCGCCAGCAGCTTGGCGCGGGCTGCGGGAGATACGCAGTATTTT.

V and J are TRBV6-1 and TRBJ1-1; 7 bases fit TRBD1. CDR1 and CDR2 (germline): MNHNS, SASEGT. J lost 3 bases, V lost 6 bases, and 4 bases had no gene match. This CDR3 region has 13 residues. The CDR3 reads CASRWTGHTEAFF. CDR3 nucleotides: TGTGCCAGCAGATGGACAGGTCACACTGAAGCTTTCTTT.

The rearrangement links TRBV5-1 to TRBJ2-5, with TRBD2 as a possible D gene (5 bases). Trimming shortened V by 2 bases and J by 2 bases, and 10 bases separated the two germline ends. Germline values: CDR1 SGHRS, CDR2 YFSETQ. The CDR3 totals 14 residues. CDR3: CASSFTGIQETQYF. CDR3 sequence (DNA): TGCGCCAGCAGCTTTACGGGGATTCAAGAGACCCAGTACTTC.

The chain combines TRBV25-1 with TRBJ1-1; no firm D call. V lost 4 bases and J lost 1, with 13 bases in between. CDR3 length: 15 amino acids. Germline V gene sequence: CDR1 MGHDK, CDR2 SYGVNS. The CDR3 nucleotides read TGTGCCAGCAGTGCCATCGGGGTCACGAACACTGAAGCTTTCTTT. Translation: CASSAIGVTNTEAFF.

CDR3 in DNA: TGTGCCAGCAGCTCAGGACTAGACGGTGAGCAGTTCTTC. Its translation is CASSSGLDGEQFF. The chain links TRBV5-4 to TRBJ2-1; 7 bases align to TRBD2. Germline V gene lookup returns CDR1 SGHNT and CDR2 YYREEE (reference sequence). This CDR3 has 13 amino acids. Trimming took 3 bases from V and 9 from J; bases not matched to a gene: 6.

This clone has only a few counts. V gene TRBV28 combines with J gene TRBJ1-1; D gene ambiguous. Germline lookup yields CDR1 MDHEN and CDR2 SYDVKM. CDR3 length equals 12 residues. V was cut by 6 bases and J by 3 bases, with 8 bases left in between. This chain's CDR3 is CASRLQYTEAFF. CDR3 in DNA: TGTGCCAGCAGGTTACAGTACACTGAAGCTTTCTTT.

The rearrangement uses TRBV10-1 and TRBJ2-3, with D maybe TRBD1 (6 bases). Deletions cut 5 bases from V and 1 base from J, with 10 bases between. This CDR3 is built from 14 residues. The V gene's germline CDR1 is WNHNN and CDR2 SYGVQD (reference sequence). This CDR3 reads CASSYHRGTDTQYF. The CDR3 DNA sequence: TGCGCCAGCAGTTACCACAGGGGCACAGATACGCAGTATTTT.

CDR3 residues: CAISETGIGYEQYF. The CDR3 DNA reads as TGTGCCATCAGTGAGACAGGGATAGGCTACGAGCAGTACTTC. This chain uses TRBV10-3 with TRBJ2-7, with D possibly being TRBD1 (6 bases). V was trimmed by 2 bases and J by 3 bases, leaving 11 bases between them. Germline lookup yields CDR1 ENHRY and CDR2 SYGVKD. CDR3 length equals 14 residues.

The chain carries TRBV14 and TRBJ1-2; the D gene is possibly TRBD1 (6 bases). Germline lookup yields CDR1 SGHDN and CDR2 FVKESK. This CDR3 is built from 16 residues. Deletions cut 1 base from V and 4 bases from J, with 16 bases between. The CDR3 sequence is CASSQGELGQLYGYTF. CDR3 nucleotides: TGTGCCAGCAGCCAAGGCGAATTAGGACAGCTCTATGGCTACACCTTC.

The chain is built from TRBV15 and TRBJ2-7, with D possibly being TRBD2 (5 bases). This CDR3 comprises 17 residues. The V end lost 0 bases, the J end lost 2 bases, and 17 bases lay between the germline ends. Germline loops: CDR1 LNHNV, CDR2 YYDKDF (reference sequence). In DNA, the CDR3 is TGTGCCACCAGCAGAGATTCACCCGTAGCGATTCCCTACGAGCAGTACTTC. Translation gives CATSRDSPVAIPYEQYF.

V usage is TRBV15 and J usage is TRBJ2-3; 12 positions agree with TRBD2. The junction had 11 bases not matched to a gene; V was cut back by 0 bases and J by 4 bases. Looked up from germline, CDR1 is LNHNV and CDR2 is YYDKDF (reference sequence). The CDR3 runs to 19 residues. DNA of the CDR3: TGTGCCACCAGCAGAGATCGGGCTAGCGGGGGGGCCGTGGCAGATACGCAGTATTTT. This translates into CATSRDRASGGAVADTQYF.

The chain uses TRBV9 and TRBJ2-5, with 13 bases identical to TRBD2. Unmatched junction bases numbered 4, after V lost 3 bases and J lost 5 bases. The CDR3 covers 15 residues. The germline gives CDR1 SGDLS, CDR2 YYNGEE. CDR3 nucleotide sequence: TGTGCCAGCAGCGCAGGACTAGCGGGAGTGGAGACCCAGTACTTC. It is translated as CASSAGLAGVETQYF.

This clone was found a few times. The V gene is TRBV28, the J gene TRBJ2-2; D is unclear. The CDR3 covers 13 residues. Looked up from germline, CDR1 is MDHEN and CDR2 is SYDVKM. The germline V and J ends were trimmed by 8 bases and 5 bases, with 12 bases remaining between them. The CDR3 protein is CASPSPATGELFF. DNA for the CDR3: TGTGCCAGCCCTAGTCCCGCGACCGGGGAGCTGTTTTTT.